The rows below give T cell receptor beta chains drawn from one sample of a study of T cells in Graves' hyperthyroidism and ophthalmopathy. MiXCR, run by TCRdb on the multiplex PCR reads, gives a single entry per CDR3 protein. The profile shows around 600,000 distinct CDR3 sequences, about 15% of them singletons. Sequenced input: blood. Receptors were obtained from a woman in her fifties or sixties with Graves' ophthalmopathy. CDR3s include the opening cysteine and the closing phenylalanine or tryptophan. The D gene is left open where the match is weak. Clone size is stated in some rows and not others, as once, few, many or a class when expanded.

>NA|TRBV7-9|NA|TRBJ2-1
TGTGCCAGCAGCTTTTGGCAGAGCGAGCAGTTCTTC
CASSFWQSEQFF
>NA|TRBV18|many|TRBJ1-1
TGTGCCAGCTCACCACAGGGAATCGGGAACACTGAAGCTTTCTTT
CASSPQGIGNTEAFF
>NA|TRBV19|NA|TRBJ2-1
TGTGCCAGTAATATTGGGAGCTCCTACAATGAGCAGTTCTTC
CASNIGSSYNEQFF
>NA|TRBV3-1|many|TRBJ2-5
TGTGCCAGCACCCAAGGTGCCATCGAAGAGACCCAGTACTTC
CASTQGAIEETQYF
>TRBD2|TRBV2|many|TRBJ2-7
TGTGCCAGCAGTGAATCCCGGACTAGCGTAGAGCAGTACTTC
CASSESRTSVEQYF
>TRBD1|TRBV2|many|TRBJ1-2
TGTGCCAGCGTCACAGGGGGCGACTATGGCTACACCTTC
CASVTGGDYGYTF
>NA|TRBV29-1|once|TRBJ1-4
TGCAGCGATTCCAGGGTGGTAGGTGAAAAACTGTTTTTT
CSDSRVVGEKLFF
>TRBD1|TRBV6-1|many|TRBJ1-1
TGTCAGGTGGGGACAGGGGGTAACACTGAAGCTTTCTTT
CQVGTGGNTEAFF
>NA|TRBV7-7|many|TRBJ2-3
TGTGCTAGCAGCTTTGGTCGGGGCAGTTCAGATACGCAGTATTTT
CASSFGRGSSDTQYF
>NA|TRBV18|many|TRBJ2-3
TGTGCCAGCTCACCTGATAATCCCCCTAGCACAGATACGCAGTATTTT
CASSPDNPPSTDTQYF
>NA|TRBV2|NA|TRBJ1-2
TGTGCCAGCAGTGTAAAGGGTCTAGTTGGCTACACCTTC
CASSVKGLVGYTF
>TRBD1|TRBV14|NA|TRBJ1-2
TGTGCCAGCAGCCTTACAGGGGTGTCTTATGGCTACACCTTC
CASSLTGVSYGYTF
>TRBD2|TRBV20-1|many|TRBJ2-1
TGCAGTGCTAGAGATGTTCGGCTAGCGGACTACAATGAGCAGTTCTTC
CSARDVRLADYNEQFF
>NA|TRBV7-9|NA|TRBJ2-6
TGTGCCAGCAGCTTAGCGACAGGGAGGGCCGGGGCCAACGTCCTGACTTTC
CASSLATGRAGANVLTF
>NA|TRBV19|NA|TRBJ2-7
TGTGCCACCGCGGACTTCTCCTACGAGCAGTACTTC
CATADFSYEQYF
>NA|TRBV5-8|few|TRBJ1-2
TGTGCCAGCAGCCTGGGGCCTATGACAGATCTCGTCGGCTACACCTTC
CASSLGPMTDLVGYTF
>NA|TRBV4-1|few|TRBJ2-3
TGCGCCAGCAGCCGAGGGGACTCGAGCACAGATACGCAGTATTTT
CASSRGDSSTDTQYF
>TRBD2|TRBV27|NA|TRBJ2-7
TGTGCCAGCAGCAGGATTGGACTAGCGGGAGTTCCTGGCTCCTACGAGCAGTACTTC
CASSRIGLAGVPGSYEQYF
>NA|TRBV28|NA|TRBJ2-1
TGTGCCAGCAGTTTTCTTTTGTCAGGGTCGGACAATGAGCAGTTCTTC
CASSFLLSGSDNEQFF
>TRBD2|TRBV12-3/TRBV12-4|many|TRBJ2-1
TGTGCCAGCAGTTTAGACGGGAGGGCCCTGAGTTCCTACAATGAGCAGTTCTTC
CASSLDGRALSSYNEQFF
>NA|TRBV28|many|TRBJ1-4
TGTGCCGGGAGCCCCGGGGGTCGAACAACTAATGAAAAACTGTTTTTT
CAGSPGGRTTNEKLFF
>NA|TRBV28|many|TRBJ1-6
TGTGCCAGCAGTCGTCGACCAGGGGCTTATAATTCACCCCTCCACTTT
CASSRRPGAYNSPLHF
>NA|TRBV12-3/TRBV12-4|many|TRBJ2-7
TGTGCCAGCAGCCCCACAGGATTCTACGAGCAGTACTTC
CASSPTGFYEQYF
>TRBD1|TRBV6-1|NA|TRBJ2-3
TGTGCCAGCACCTCGGACAGGGGGCCTTCAGATACGCAGTATTTT
CASTSDRGPSDTQYF
>NA|TRBV20-1|many|TRBJ2-7
TGCAGTGCAACGGACAACTCCTACGAGCAGTACTTC
CSATDNSYEQYF
>NA|TRBV6-1|NA|TRBJ1-6
TGTGCCAGCAGTGAAAGGGACGGGGATAATTCACCCCTCCACTTT
CASSERDGDNSPLHF
>NA|TRBV20-1|many|TRBJ1-6
TGCAGTGCGGGTGACGTTAATTCACCCCTCCACTTT
CSAGDVNSPLHF
>TRBD1|TRBV27|few|TRBJ2-7
TGTGCCAGCAGTGAGACAGGGAGCCTCTACGAGCAGTACTTC
CASSETGSLYEQYF
>TRBD2|TRBV9|many|TRBJ2-5
TGTGCCAGCAGCGTAGGTGTTGCTGGGGGGGAGGAGGAGACCCAGTACTTC
CASSVGVAGGEEETQYF
>TRBD1|TRBV3-1|many|TRBJ1-5
TGTGCCAGCAGCCAGGGGACAGGCTCTAGCAATCAGCCCCAGCATTTT
CASSQGTGSSNQPQHF
>TRBD2|TRBV11-3|NA|TRBJ2-7
TGCGCCAGCAGCCAAGATGTCGGGGACTATTCTTGGACTAGCGGCTCCTACGAGCAGTACTTC
CASSQDVGDYSWTSGSYEQYF
>NA|TRBV15|NA|TRBJ2-5
TGTGCCACCAGCACAGGACCGGGCCAAGAGACCCAGTACTTC
CATSTGPGQETQYF
>TRBD1|TRBV18|NA|TRBJ2-5
TGTGCCAGCTCACCGGGACAGGGGATACAAGAGACCCAGTACTTC
CASSPGQGIQETQYF
>NA|TRBV5-1|many|TRBJ1-6
TGCGCCAGCAGCGTCCAGGGGAATTATAATTCACCCCTCCACTTT
CASSVQGNYNSPLHF
>NA|TRBV6-2/TRBV6-3|many|TRBJ2-1
TGTGCCAGCAGTTCCAGACATGTGGGAGCTGGTAATGAGCAGTTCTTC
CASSSRHVGAGNEQFF
>TRBD2|TRBV5-1|many|TRBJ2-7
TGCGCCAGCAGCTCCTTAGCGGGAACCACGCACGAGCAGTACTTC
CASSSLAGTTHEQYF
>NA|TRBV18|few|TRBJ2-2
TGTGCCAGCTCGCGCGGACCGGCGGCCGGGGAGCTGTTTTTT
CASSRGPAAGELFF
>NA|TRBV5-1|many|TRBJ2-3
TGCGCCAGTTCAACTGGGGCACAGAAATTCACAGATACGCAGTATTTT
CASSTGAQKFTDTQYF
>NA|TRBV2|many|TRBJ1-5
TGTGCCAGTGTGCGGTATAGCAATCAGCCCCAGCATTTT
CASVRYSNQPQHF
>NA|TRBV28|NA|TRBJ1-2
TGTGCCAGCAGCCGCCAAAGGGGTAACTATGGCTACACCTTC
CASSRQRGNYGYTF
>TRBD2|TRBV20-1|NA|TRBJ2-1
TGCAGTGCCAGGGGACTAGCGGGAAGAAATGAGCAGTTCTTC
CSARGLAGRNEQFF
>NA|TRBV10-3|many|TRBJ2-3
TGTGCCATCAGTGAGAGAGCGTCGGCTGCTAGCACAGATACGCAGTATTTT
CAISERASAASTDTQYF